These 17 T cell receptor beta chains were all obtained from the same sample, sequenced in a study of blood T cell repertoires in COVID-19. Profiling relied on immunoSEQ multiplex PCR, and the TCRdb table lists in-frame clones only, not all of them. The sample has under 80,000 clones; 75% to 90% are singletons. The specimen sequenced was peripheral blood. The receptors shown here come from a woman of 80 years or more with active COVID-19.

The rearrangement joins TRBV9 to TRBJ2-2, with D perhaps TRBD2 (5 bases). CDR3 size: 16 residues. The V end was cut by 0 bases, the J end by 0 bases, with 9 bases between. Germline V gene data show CDR1 as SGDLS and CDR2 as YYNGEE. The CDR3 region has the DNA TGTGCCAGCAGCGTAGGGACGGACTCGAACACCGGGGAGCTGTTTTTT. Translated: CASSVGTDSNTGELFF. Full variable domain (rest looked up from reference TRBV9 and TRBJ2-2): DSGVTQTPKHLITATGQRVTLRCSPRSGDLSVYWYQQSLDQGLQFLIQYYNGEERAKGNILERFSAQQFPDLHSELNLSSLELGDSALYFCASSVGTDSNTGELFFGEGSRLTVL.

This clone appeared once. This chain connects TRBV12-3 or TRBV12-4 to TRBJ2-3; TRBD2 aligns across 8 bases. J gave up 7 bases and V 3 bases, and 3 bases lay outside the gene matches. The CDR3 consists of 13 residues. In DNA, the CDR3 is TGTGCCAGCAGTTTCAGCGGGGGACATACGCAGTATTTT. It codes for CASSFSGGHTQYF.

On this clone itself: At one boundary the junction diverges from the germline segment, which might be a read error. The rearrangement uses TRBV5-4 and TRBJ2-3; possibly TRBD1 for D (6 bases). In germline, CDR1 is SGHNT, CDR2 YYREEE (reference sequence). This CDR3 spans 13 amino acids. CDR3 in amino acids: CASRVGLGDIGRF. In DNA form, the CDR3 reads TGTGCCAGCAGGGTGGGATTAGGGGACATCGGACGCTTT.

This clone has a single count. The rearrangement links TRBV27 to TRBJ2-1; 9 bases match TRBD2. CDR1 and CDR2 from the germline V gene are MNHEY and SMNVEV (reference sequence). Trimming cost V 5 bases and J 4 bases; bases outside gene matches: 15. The CDR3 covers 18 residues. The CDR3 sequence: CASSPGPLLAGGYNEQFF. The CDR3, as DNA: TGTGCCAGCAGTCCGGGACCATTACTAGCGGGTGGTTACAATGAGCAGTTCTTC.

This clone was detected once. The chain carries TRBV3-1 (or the pseudogene TRBV3-2) and TRBJ1-2; D possibly corresponds to TRBD1 (6 bases). CDR1 is LGHDT, CDR2 YNNKEL, per germline (reference sequence). The CDR3 length is 15 residues. Trimming stripped 4 bases from V and 4 bases from J, with 16 bases between. CDR3: CASSLSGTPIYGYTF. The CDR3 DNA sequence: TGTGCCAGCAGCCTTTCCGGGACACCAATCTATGGCTACACCTTC.

The CDR3 region is CASSPAGFNEKLFF. The CDR3, as DNA: TGTGCCAGCAGTCCCGCGGGGTTTAATGAAAAACTGTTTTTT. The chain combines TRBV27 with TRBJ1-4; no definite D call. The V gene lost 5 bases and the J gene lost 4 bases, with 11 bases spanning the gap. Looked up from germline, CDR1 is MNHEY and CDR2 is SMNVEV (reference sequence). This CDR3 is 14 amino acids long.

The CDR3 loop reads CASSLTGGDSPLHF. The CDR3 bases are TGTGCCAGCAGCCTTACAGGGGGAGATTCACCCCTCCACTTT. This sequence joins TRBV7-3 and TRBJ1-6, with 8 nucleotides matching TRBD1. The germline CDR1 and CDR2 sequences are SGHTA and FQGTGA. J lost 8 bases, V lost 5 bases, and 5 bases had no gene match. The CDR3 runs to 14 residues.

The chain joins TRBV7-2 to TRBJ1-5; 7 bases map to TRBD1. With 5 bases clipped from V and 0 bases from J, the junction kept 7 bases outside the gene matches. The CDR3 is 16 amino acids. Per the germline V gene, CDR1 is SGHTA and CDR2 is FQGNSA. The CDR3 sequence is CASSPGTAYSNQPQHF. The CDR3 DNA reads as TGTGCCAGCAGCCCCGGGACAGCATATAGCAATCAGCCCCAGCATTTT.

This clone was seen once. This chain joins TRBV7-9 and TRBJ2-3; 8 bases are a match to TRBD1. V lost 3 bases and J lost 0; bases outside the gene matches: 2. The CDR3 is 15 residues long. Germline-derived CDR1 and CDR2 are SEHNR and FQNEAQ (reference sequence). CDR3 nucleotide sequence: TGTGCCAGCAGCTTCGGGACAGGAAGCACAGATACGCAGTATTTT. This translates into CASSFGTGSTDTQYF. The whole variable domain, remainder taken from reference TRBV7-9 and TRBJ2-3, is DTGVSQNPRHKITKRGQNVTFRCDPISEHNRLYWYRQTLGQGPEFLTYFQNEAQLEKSRLLSDRFSAERPKGSFSTLEIQRTEQGDSAMYLCASSFGTGSTDTQYFGPGTRLTVL.

The rearrangement links TRBV19 to TRBJ2-5, with D possibly TRBD2 on 5 matching bases. Germline V gives CDR1 LNHDA, CDR2 SQIVND (reference sequence). This CDR3 has 13 residues. With 4 bases removed from V and 2 bases from J, the gap between germline ends came to 8 bases. CDR3 nucleotides: TGTGCCAGTAGTAACTCGGGACAAGAGACCCAGTACTTC. This encodes CASSNSGQETQYF.

This clone was seen only once. The V gene is TRBV28, the J gene TRBJ2-1; TRBD2 agrees at 14 bases. Trimming cost V 4 bases and J 7 bases; bases outside gene matches: 6. The germline CDR1 and CDR2 sequences are MDHEN and SYDVKM. This CDR3 contains 16 residues. CDR3: CASSSPGTSGGNEQFF. CDR3 coding DNA: TGTGCCAGCAGTTCCCCGGGGACTAGCGGGGGTAATGAGCAGTTCTTC.

V and J are TRBV12-2 and TRBJ2-7; the table's D call, TRBD2, has no DNA check behind it. TRBV12-2 constitutes a pseudogene. The CDR3 covers 15 residues. DNA for the CDR3: TGTGCAAGTCGCTCTCCTAGCGGGAGTTTCTACGAGCAGTACTTC. This gives the protein CASRSPSGSFYEQYF.

In DNA, the CDR3 is TGTGCCAGTTCAGCCCTCGGTACTAGCTTTGAGCAGTTCTTC. Its translation: CASSALGTSFEQFF. The V call is TRBV9, the J call TRBJ2-1; a possible D gene is TRBD2 (6 bases). Germline lookup yields CDR1 SGDLS and CDR2 YYNGEE. Trimming removed 8 bases at V and 9 bases at J, with 21 bases between. The CDR3 is made up of 14 amino acids.

The chain combines TRBV29-1 with TRBJ2-3; D is perhaps TRBD2 (6 bases). This CDR3 is built from 15 residues. The V end lost 0 bases, the J end lost 3 bases, and 13 bases lay between the germline ends. Germline lookup yields CDR1 SQVTM and CDR2 ANQGSEA. In DNA, the CDR3 is TGCAGCGTTGAAGACGGGGGTGCAGGAACAGATACGCAGTATTTT. This encodes CSVEDGGAGTDTQYF.

The CDR3 sequence is CASSLDGGELFF. CDR3 nucleotide sequence: TGCGCCAGCAGCTTGGACGGCGGGGAGCTGTTTTTT. J is TRBJ2-2 and V is TRBV5-1; no clear D. The V and J ends lost 0 bases and 7 bases respectively, with 4 bases between them. The CDR3 sequence is 12 residues long. Germline V lookup: CDR1 SGHRS, CDR2 YFSETQ.

The chain joins TRBV5-5 to TRBJ2-7; 11 nucleotides match TRBD1. The CDR3 runs 14 residues. V lost 4 bases and J lost 4; bases outside the gene matches: 4. Germline V CDR1 and CDR2: SGHKS, YYEKEE (reference sequence). The CDR3 region has the DNA TGTGCCAGCAGCGCGGGACAGGGGGTTTACGAGCAGTACTTC. Encoded protein: CASSAGQGVYEQYF.

This clone has only one observation. V usage is TRBV11-2 and J usage is TRBJ2-3; D is unresolved. Germline assignment: CDR1 SGHAT and CDR2 FQNNGV. V was shortened by 10 bases and J by 0 bases, with 14 bases between the two germline ends. The CDR3 is made up of 14 amino acids. The chain's CDR3 is CATRLYSSTDTQYF. The CDR3 bases are TGTGCCACAAGACTTTACTCCAGCACAGATACGCAGTATTTT.